Below, one T cell receptor (beta chain) is given with its context. Its antigen remains unidentified. The data stem from a study of cytomegalovirus exposure and HLA in healthy donors. Findings and limits, study-wide: A prior analysis recorded that most TCR beta V segments were productive about 87% or about 30% of the time.

PCR amplification relied on 60 Vbeta primers (plus 13 Jbeta primers). TCRdb's copy holds only in-frame clones and misses some; the assay was immunoSEQ multiplex PCR. This sample has 160,000 or so clones, with about 85% found just once. Trimming removed 0 bases from V and 3 bases from J, with 12 bases in between. Germline lookup yields CDR1 MNHEY and CDR2 SVGAGI. The CDR3 is 15 amino acids. Sequenced: PBMCs. The chain employs TRBV6-5 and TRBJ2-7; D is uncertain. This TCR derives from a woman aged 18 to 35 in good health and CMV-seronegative. The CDR3 region is CASSYSWSTVYEQYF. CDR3 DNA sequence: TGTGCCAGCAGTTACTCGTGGTCCACTGTCTACGAGCAGTACTTC.